These 10 T cell receptor beta chains share one sample of origin, sequenced in a study of cytomegalovirus exposure and HLA in healthy donors. The PCR was carried out with 60 Vbeta primers and 13 Jbeta primers. Data came from immunoSEQ multiplex PCR; TCRdb stores just in-frame clones and leaves some out. This table holds 200,000 to 300,000 clones, around four fifths found once. The specimen sequenced was PBMCs. Receptor source: a boy younger than 18 in good health and CMV-seronegative.

The genes are TRBV11-3 and TRBJ2-5, with TRBD1 matching 8 bases. The J call may be incorrect, as the DNA end agrees better with TRBJ2-7. Germline CDR1 and CDR2: SGHNT and YENEEA. The length of the CDR3 is 16 residues. CDR3 sequence: CASSIAGQVFSYEQYF. CDR3 nucleotide sequence: TGTGCCAGCAGCATTGCGGGACAGGTCTTCTCCTACGAGCAGTACTTC.

The genes are TRBV19 and TRBJ1-1; D is unclear. This CDR3 is 15 amino acids long. Trimming removed 4 bases at V and 3 bases at J, with 15 bases between. CDR1 is LNHDA and CDR2 is SQIVND in the germline V gene (reference sequence). The CDR3 loop reads CASSTLGRADTEAFF. The CDR3 DNA is TGTGCCAGTAGTACCCTGGGGAGGGCCGACACTGAAGCTTTCTTT.

V gene TRBV19 combines with J gene TRBJ2-7; 8 positions match TRBD2. V was pared by 5 bases and J by 5 bases, with 11 bases of the junction left unmatched. Germline loops: CDR1 LNHDA, CDR2 SQIVND (reference sequence). The CDR3 is 15 residues long. The DNA for the CDR3 is TGTGCCAGTAGTCCCGGGGGGGGGCGGGGCAACGAGCAGTACTTC. Its translation: CASSPGGGRGNEQYF.

The chain has TRBV5-6 and TRBJ1-3; perhaps TRBD1 as D (5 bases). The CDR3 sequence is 14 residues long. The germline V and J ends were trimmed by 0 bases and 5 bases, with 9 bases remaining between them. Germline loops: CDR1 SGHDT, CDR2 YYEEEE. The CDR3 nucleotides read TGTGCCAGCAGCTTGGTTCAGGGCCGAAACACCATATATTTT. Its translation: CASSLVQGRNTIYF. Filled out from reference TRBV5-6 and TRBJ1-3, the complete variable domain reads DAGVTQSPTHLIKTRGQQVTLRCSPKSGHDTVSWYQQALGQGPQFIFQYYEEEERQRGNFPDRFSGHQFPNYSSELNVNALLLGDSALYLCASSLVQGRNTIYFGEGSWLTVV.

Comments on this clone: At one of its ends the junction is not consistent with the germline gene, which may arise from a read error. CDR3 protein: CASRPSGGAHYNEQFF. CDR3 nucleotide sequence: TGTGCTAGCAGGCCTAGCGGGGGGGCCCACTACAATGAGCAGTTCTTC. V is TRBV7-7 and J is TRBJ2-1, with 12 bases aligning to TRBD2. Germline V gene lookup returns CDR1 SSHAT and CDR2 FNYEAQ (reference sequence). There are 16 residues in the CDR3.

This chain links TRBV14 with TRBJ2-7; 9 nucleotides align to TRBD1. The germline V gene has CDR1 SGHDN and CDR2 FVKESK. With V trimmed by 5 bases and J by 4 bases, 9 bases remained unmatched. There are 15 residues in the CDR3. The CDR3 DNA sequence: TGTGCCAGCAGCGCCCGGGACAGGGAGAGGTACGAGCAGTACTTC. It is translated as CASSARDRERYEQYF.

The chain uses TRBV11-2 and TRBJ2-7, with 10 bases lining up with TRBD2. The J segment lost 11 bases and the V segment lost 7 bases, leaving 14 bases of the junction unmatched. The germline V gene has CDR1 SGHAT and CDR2 FQNNGV. The CDR3 consists of 14 residues. Here the CDR3 reads CASTHRLAGELKYF. The CDR3 DNA is TGTGCCAGCACCCACCGGCTAGCGGGAGAACTGAAGTACTTC.

The CDR3: CASSHGVSGESADTQYF. As DNA, the CDR3 is TGTGCCAGCAGCCATGGGGTGTCGGGGGAGTCGGCCGATACGCAGTATTTT. V gene TRBV4-2 combines with J gene TRBJ2-3; the D gene is possibly TRBD2 (6 bases). The CDR3 has 17 amino acids. The V end lost 3 bases, the J end lost 6 bases, and 22 bases lay between the germline ends. The germline CDR1 and CDR2 sequences are LGHNA and YNFKEQ.

About this clone: The junction does not match germline at one end; this may be a read error. The same CDR3 can be traced to other DNA sequences in this sample. The chain links TRBV9 to TRBJ1-1; the D gene is possibly TRBD1 (6 bases). Germline V gene data show CDR1 as SGDLS and CDR2 as YYNGEE. The CDR3 has 15 amino acids. CDR3 loop: CASSGGDQGHTEAFF. In nucleotides, the CDR3 is TGTGCCAGCAGCGGTGGGGATCAGGGGCACACTGAAGCCTTCTTT. Based on the CDR3 plus reference TRBV9 and TRBJ1-1, the full variable domain is DSGVTQTPKHLITATGQRVTLRCSPRSGDLSVYWYQQSLDQGLQFLIQYYNGEERAKGNILERFSAQQFPDLHSELNLSSLELGDSALYFCASSGGDQGHTEAFFGQGTRLTVV.

The chain has TRBV18 and TRBJ2-2, with TRBD2 identical over 8 bases. The junction had 6 bases not matched to a gene; V was cut back by 4 bases and J by 2 bases. Germline V lookup: CDR1 KGHSH, CDR2 LQKENI. This CDR3 is 16 amino acids long. The CDR3 DNA sequence: TGTGCCAGCTCACTCCAGCGGGAGATAAACACCGGGGAGCTGTTTTTT. Translated, it gives CASSLQREINTGELFF.